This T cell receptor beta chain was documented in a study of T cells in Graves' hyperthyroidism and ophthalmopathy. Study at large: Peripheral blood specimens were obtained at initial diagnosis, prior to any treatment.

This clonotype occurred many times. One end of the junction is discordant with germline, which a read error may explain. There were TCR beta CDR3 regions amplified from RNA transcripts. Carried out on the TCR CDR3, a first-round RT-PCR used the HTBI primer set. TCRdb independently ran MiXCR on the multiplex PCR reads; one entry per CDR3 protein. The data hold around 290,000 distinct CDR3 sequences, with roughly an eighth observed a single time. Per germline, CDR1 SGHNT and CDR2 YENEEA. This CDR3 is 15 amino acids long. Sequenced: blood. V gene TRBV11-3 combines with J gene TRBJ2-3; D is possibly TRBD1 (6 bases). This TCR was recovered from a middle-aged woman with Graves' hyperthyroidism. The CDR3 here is CASSLESWGPDPQYF. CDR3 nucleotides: TGTGCCAGCAGCTTAGAGTCTTGGGGGCCAGATCCGCAGTATTTT.